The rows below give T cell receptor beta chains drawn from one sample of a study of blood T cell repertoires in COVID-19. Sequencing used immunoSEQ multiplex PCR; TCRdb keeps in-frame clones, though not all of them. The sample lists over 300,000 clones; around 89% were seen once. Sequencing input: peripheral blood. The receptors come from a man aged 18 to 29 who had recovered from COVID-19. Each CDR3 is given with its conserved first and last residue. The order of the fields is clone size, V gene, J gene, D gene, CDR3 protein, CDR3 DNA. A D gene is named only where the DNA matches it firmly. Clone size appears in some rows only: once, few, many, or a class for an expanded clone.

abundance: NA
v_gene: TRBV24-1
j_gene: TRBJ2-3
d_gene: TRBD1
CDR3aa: CATSDGSGGNSDTQYF
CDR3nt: TGTGCCACCAGTGATGGATCAGGGGGTAATTCAGATACGCAGTATTTT

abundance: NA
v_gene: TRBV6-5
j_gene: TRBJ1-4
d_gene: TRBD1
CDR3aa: CASSYGDRGEKLFF
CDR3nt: TGTGCCAGCAGTTACGGGGACAGGGGTGAAAAACTGTTTTTT

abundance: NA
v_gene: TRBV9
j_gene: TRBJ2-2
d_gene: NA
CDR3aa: CASSVGAGAHTGELFF
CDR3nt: TGTGCCAGCAGCGTAGGAGCAGGGGCGCATACCGGGGAGCTGTTTTTT

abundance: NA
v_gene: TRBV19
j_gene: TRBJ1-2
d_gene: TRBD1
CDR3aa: CASSTSTGNYGYTF
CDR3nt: TGTGCCAGTAGTACCTCGACAGGGAACTATGGCTACACCTTC

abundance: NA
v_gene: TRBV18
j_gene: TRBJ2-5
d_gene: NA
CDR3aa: CASSPPGRAETQYF
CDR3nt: TGTGCCAGCTCACCACCAGGCAGGGCAGAGACCCAGTACTTC

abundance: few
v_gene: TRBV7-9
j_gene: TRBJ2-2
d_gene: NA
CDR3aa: CASSLVVTGTGELFF
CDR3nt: TGTGCCAGCAGCTTAGTTGTGACAGGAACCGGGGAGCTGTTTTTT

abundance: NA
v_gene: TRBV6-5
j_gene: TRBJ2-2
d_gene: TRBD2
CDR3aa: CASRSGGDTGELFF
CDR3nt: TGTGCCAGCAGGTCGGGAGGAGACACCGGGGAGCTGTTTTTT

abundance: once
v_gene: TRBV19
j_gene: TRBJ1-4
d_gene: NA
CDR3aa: CASSIDAGGVEKLFF
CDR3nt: TGTGCCAGTAGTATAGACGCGGGTGGAGTGGAAAAACTGTTTTTT

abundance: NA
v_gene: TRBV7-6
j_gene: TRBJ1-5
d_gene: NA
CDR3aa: CASSLGAHGNQPQHF
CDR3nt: TGTGCCAGCAGCTTGGGAGCCCACGGCAATCAGCCCCAGCATTTT

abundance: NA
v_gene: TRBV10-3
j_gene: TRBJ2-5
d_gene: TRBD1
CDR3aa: CAINEQGSGETQYF
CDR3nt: TGTGCCATCAACGAACAGGGGTCTGGAGAGACCCAGTACTTC

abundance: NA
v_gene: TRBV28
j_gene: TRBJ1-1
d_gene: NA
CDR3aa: CASSPGRAFSEAFF
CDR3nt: TGTGCCAGCAGCCCCGGCAGGGCGTTCTCTGAAGCTTTCTTT

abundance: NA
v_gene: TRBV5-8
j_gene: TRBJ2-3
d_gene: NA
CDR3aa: CASYTDTQYF
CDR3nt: TGTGCCAGTTACACAGATACGCAGTATTTT

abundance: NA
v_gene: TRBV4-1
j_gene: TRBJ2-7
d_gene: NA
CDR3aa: CASSQEDTNSYEQYF
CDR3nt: TGCGCCAGCAGCCAAGAGGATACTAACTCCTACGAGCAGTACTTC

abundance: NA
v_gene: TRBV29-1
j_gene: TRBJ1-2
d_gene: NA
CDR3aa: CSVGQGQNYGYTF
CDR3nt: TGCAGCGTTGGTCAGGGACAAAACTATGGCTACACCTTC

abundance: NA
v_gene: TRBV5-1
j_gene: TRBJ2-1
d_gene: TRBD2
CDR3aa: CASSSGLAGAYNEQFF
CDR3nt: TGCGCCAGCAGCTCCGGACTAGCGGGAGCGTACAATGAGCAGTTCTTC

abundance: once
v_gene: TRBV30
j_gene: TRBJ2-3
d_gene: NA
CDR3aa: CAWSLTSSTDTQYF
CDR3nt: TGTGCCTGGAGTCTCACTAGTAGCACAGATACGCAGTATTTT

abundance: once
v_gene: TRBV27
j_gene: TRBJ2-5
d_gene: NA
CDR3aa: CASSFGQGGGLETQYF
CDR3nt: TGTGCCAGCAGTTTCGGACAGGGAGGGGGATTAGAGACCCAGTACTTC

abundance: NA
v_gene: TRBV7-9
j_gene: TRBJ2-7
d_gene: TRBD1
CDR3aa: CASSPTYRDRGEGAYEQYF
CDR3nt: TGTGCCAGCAGCCCTACTTACCGGGACAGGGGAGAGGGAGCCTACGAGCAGTACTTC

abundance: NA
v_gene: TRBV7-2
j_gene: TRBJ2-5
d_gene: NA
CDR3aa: CASSRWAGNQETQYF
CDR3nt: TGTGCCAGCAGCCGGTGGGCGGGGAACCAAGAGACCCAGTACTTC

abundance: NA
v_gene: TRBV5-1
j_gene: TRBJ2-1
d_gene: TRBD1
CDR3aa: CASSLDRAYEQFF
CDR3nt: TGCGCCAGCAGCCTGGACAGGGCCTATGAGCAGTTCTTC

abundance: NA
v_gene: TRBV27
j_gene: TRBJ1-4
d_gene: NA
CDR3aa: CASRGLNEKLFF
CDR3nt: TGTGCCAGCAGGGGACTTAATGAAAAACTGTTTTTT

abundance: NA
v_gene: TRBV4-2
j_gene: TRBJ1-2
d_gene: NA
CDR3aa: CASSQESGLGGYTF
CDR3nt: TGTGCCAGCAGCCAAGAGTCAGGGTTGGGGGGCTACACCTTC

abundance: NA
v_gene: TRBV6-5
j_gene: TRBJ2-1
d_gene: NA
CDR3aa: CASSLPQVNEQFF
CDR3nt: TGTGCCAGCAGTTTACCACAGGTCAATGAGCAGTTCTTC

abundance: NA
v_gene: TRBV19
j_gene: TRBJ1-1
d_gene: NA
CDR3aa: CASSIGVSGRGTEAFF
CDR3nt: TGTGCCAGTAGTATCGGGGTTAGCGGGAGGGGGACTGAAGCTTTCTTT

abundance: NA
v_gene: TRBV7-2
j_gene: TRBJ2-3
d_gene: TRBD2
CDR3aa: CASSPDSVWEGLSDTQYF
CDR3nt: TGTGCCAGCAGCCCTGACTCGGTTTGGGAGGGCCTATCAGATACGCAGTATTTT

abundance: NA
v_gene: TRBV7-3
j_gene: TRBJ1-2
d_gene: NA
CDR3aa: CASSLTGGTYGYTF
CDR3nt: TGTGCCAGCAGCTTGACGGGGGGGACCTATGGCTACACCTTC

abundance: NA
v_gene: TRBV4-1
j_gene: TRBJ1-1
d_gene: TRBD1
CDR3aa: CASSRPLPRGRLNTEAFF
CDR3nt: TGCGCCAGCAGCCGCCCCTTACCCAGGGGGAGACTGAACACTGAAGCTTTCTTT

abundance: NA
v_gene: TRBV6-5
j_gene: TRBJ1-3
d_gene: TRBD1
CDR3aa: CATRTGGYSGNTIYF
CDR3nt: TGTGCCACCAGGACAGGGGGATACTCTGGAAACACCATATATTTT

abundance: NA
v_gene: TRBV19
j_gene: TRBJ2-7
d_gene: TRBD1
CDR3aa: CASSRGQALSYEQYF
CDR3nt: TGTGCCAGTAGTAGAGGACAGGCCCTCTCCTACGAGCAGTACTTC

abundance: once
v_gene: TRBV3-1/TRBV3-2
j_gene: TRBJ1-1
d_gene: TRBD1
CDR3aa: CASSILDRVTAEAFF
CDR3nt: TGTGCCAGCAGCATACTGGACAGGGTTACAGCTGAAGCTTTCTTT

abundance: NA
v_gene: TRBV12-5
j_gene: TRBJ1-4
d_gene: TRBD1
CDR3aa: CASGLFPDRVYEEKLFF
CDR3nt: TGTGCTAGTGGTTTGTTTCCGGACAGGGTTTATGAAGAAAAACTGTTTTTT

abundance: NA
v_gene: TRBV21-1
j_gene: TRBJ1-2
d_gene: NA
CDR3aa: CASSLFAGTYYGYTF
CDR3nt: TGTGCCAGCAGCTTGTTCGCCGGGACTTACTATGGCTACACCTTC

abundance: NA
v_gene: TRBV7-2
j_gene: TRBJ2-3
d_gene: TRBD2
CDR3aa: CASSLEGNSGVTQYF
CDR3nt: TGTGCCAGCAGCTTAGAGGGGAATAGCGGGGTTACGCAGTATTTT

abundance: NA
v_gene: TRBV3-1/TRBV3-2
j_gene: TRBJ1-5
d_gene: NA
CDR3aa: CASSSMGQPQHF
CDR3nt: TGTGCCAGCAGCTCTATGGGCCAGCCCCAGCATTTT

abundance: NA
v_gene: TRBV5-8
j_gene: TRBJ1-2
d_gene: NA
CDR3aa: CASSAGLYGYTF
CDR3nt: TGTGCCAGCAGCGCGGGACTCTATGGCTACACCTTC

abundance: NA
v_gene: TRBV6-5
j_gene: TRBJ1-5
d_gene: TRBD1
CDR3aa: CASSLGQGGNQPQHF
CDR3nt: TGTGCCAGCAGCCTGGGACAGGGGGGGAATCAGCCCCAGCATTTT

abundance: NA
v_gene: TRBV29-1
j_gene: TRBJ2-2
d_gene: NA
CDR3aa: CSVEEPGQKRELFF
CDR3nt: TGCAGCGTTGAAGAACCTGGACAGAAAAGGGAGCTGTTTTTT

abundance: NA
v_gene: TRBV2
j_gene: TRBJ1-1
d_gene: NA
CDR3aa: CASSVRQGGNTEAFF
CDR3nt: TGTGCCAGCAGTGTTAGGCAGGGAGGCAACACTGAAGCTTTCTTT

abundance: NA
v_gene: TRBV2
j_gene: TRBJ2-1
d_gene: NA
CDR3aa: CASSAQTAYNEQFF
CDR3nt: TGTGCCAGCAGTGCACAGACAGCCTACAATGAGCAGTTCTTC

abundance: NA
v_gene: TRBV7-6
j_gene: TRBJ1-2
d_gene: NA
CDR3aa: CASSSPYGYTF
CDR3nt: TGTGCCAGCAGCTCTCCCTATGGCTACACCTTC

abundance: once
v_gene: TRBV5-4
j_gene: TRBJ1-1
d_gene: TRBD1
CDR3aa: CASSLGQGASEAFF
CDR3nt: TGTGCCAGCAGCTTGGGACAGGGGGCTTCTGAAGCTTTCTTT

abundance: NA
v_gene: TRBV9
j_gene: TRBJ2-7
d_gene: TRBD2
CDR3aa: CASSPPSGSHPYEQYF
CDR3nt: TGTGCCAGCAGCCCCCCCAGCGGGAGCCACCCCTACGAGCAGTACTTC

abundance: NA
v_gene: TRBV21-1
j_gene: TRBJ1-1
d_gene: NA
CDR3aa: CASSKTGTEAFF
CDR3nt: TGTGCCAGCAGCAAAACAGGGACTGAAGCTTTCTTT

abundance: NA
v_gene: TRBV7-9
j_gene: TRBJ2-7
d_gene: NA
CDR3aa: CASSSIGTGDSYEQYF
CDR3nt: TGTGCCAGCAGCTCGATCGGAACGGGAGACTCCTACGAGCAGTACTTC

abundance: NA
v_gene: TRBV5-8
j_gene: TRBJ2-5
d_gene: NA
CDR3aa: CASSLEGTRGQETQYF
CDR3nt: TGTGCCAGCAGCTTGGAGGGTACGAGGGGGCAAGAGACCCAGTACTTC

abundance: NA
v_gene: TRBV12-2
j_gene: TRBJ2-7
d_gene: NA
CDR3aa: CASRLTLYSPQGVMPNEQYF
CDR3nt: TGTGCAAGTCGCTTAACCCTTTACTCACCACAGGGGGTCATGCCCAACGAGCAGTACTTC

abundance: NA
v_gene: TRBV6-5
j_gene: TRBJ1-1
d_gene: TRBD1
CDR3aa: CASSQQGAMNTEAFF
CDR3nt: TGTGCCAGCAGTCAACAGGGGGCAATGAACACTGAAGCTTTCTTT

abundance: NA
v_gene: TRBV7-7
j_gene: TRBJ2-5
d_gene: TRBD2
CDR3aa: CASSPGLAGGQRSQYF
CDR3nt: TGTGCTAGCAGCCCAGGACTAGCGGGGGGCCAGAGATCACAATACTTC

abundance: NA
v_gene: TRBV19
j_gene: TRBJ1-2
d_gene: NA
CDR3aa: CASKTQGYGYTF
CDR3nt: TGTGCCAGTAAAACGCAGGGTTATGGCTACACCTTC

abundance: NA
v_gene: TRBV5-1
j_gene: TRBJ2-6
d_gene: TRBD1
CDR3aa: CASSLGQGTSSGANVLTF
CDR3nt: TGCGCCAGCAGCTTGGGACAGGGAACAAGCTCTGGGGCCAACGTCCTGACTTTC

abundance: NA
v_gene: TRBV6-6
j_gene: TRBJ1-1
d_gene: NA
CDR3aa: CASSSFLAGNTEAFF
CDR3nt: TGTGCCAGCAGTTCCTTTCTGGCGGGGAACACTGAAGCTTTCTTT

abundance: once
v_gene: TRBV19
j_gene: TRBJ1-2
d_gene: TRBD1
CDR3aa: CASSIGQGDGYTF
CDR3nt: TGTGCCAGTAGTATTGGGCAGGGGGACGGCTACACCTTC

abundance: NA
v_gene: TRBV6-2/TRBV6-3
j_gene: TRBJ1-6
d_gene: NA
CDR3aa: CASSSDRILTPLHF
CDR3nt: TGTGCCAGCAGCAGCGACCGGATCCTAACACCCCTCCACTTT

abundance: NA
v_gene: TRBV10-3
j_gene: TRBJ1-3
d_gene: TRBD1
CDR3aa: CAISESGQGGNTIYF
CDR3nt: TGTGCCATCAGTGAGTCGGGACAGGGGGGAAACACCATATATTTT

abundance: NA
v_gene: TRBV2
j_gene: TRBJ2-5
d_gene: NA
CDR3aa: CASSGEIQETQYF
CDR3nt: TGTGCCAGCAGTGGGGAGATCCAAGAGACCCAGTACTTC